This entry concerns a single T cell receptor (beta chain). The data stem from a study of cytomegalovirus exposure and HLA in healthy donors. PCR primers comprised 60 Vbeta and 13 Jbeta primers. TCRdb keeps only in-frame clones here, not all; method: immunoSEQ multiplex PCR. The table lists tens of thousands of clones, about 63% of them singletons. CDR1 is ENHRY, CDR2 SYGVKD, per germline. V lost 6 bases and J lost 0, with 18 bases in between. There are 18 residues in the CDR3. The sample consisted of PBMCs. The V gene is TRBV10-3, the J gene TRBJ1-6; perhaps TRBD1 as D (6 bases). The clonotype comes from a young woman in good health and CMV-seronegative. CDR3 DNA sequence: TGTGCCATCAGATACTCGACAGGCGCTAGCTCCTATAATTCACCCCTCCACTTT. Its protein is CAIRYSTGASSYNSPLHF.